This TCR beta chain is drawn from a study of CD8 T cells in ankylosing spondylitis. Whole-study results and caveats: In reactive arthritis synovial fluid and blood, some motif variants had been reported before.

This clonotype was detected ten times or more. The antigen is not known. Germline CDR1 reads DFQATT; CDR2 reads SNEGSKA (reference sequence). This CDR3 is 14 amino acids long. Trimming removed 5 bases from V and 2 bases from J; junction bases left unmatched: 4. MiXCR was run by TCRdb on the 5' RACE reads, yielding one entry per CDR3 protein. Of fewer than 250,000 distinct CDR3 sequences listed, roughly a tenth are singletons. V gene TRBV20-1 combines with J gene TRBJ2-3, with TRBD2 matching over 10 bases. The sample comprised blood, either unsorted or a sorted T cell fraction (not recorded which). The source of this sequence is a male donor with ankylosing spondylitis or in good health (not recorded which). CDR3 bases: TGCAGTGCTGTGAGCGGGGGGGCCACAGATACGCAGTATTTT. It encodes CSAVSGGATDTQYF.